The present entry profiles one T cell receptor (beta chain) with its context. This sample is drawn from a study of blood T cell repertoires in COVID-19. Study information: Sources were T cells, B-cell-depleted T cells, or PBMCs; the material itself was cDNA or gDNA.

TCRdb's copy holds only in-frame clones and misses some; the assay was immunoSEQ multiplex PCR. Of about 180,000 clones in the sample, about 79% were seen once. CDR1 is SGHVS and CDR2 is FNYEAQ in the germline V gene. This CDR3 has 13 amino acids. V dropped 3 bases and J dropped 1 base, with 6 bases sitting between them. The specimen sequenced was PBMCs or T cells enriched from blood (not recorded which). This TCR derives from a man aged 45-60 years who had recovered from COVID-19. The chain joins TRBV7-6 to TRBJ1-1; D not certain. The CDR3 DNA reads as TGTGCCAGCAGCTTTAGTCCGAACACTGAAGCTTTCTTT. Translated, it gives CASSFSPNTEAFF.